One sample yielded the 20 T cell receptor beta chains listed below, sequenced in a study of cytomegalovirus exposure and HLA in healthy donors. 60 Vbeta and 13 Jbeta primers were used in PCR. Repertoires were generated with immunoSEQ multiplex PCR, while TCRdb's copy carries only in-frame clones and drops some. The sample yields more than 150,000 clones, about 90% seen once. Sequenced sample: PBMCs. The receptors derive from a girl under two years old in good health and CMV-seronegative.

This chain connects TRBV6-6 to TRBJ2-3; 7 positions match TRBD2. V shed 8 bases and J 2 bases; nucleotides not matched to a gene: 1. CDR1 MNHNY and CDR2 SVGAGI come from the germline V gene (reference sequence). This CDR3 spans 12 amino acids. The CDR3 loop reads CASRGDTDTQYF. The CDR3 nucleotides read TGTGCCAGCCGGGGGGACACAGATACGCAGTATTTT.

V gene TRBV29-1 combines with J gene TRBJ2-5; 8 bases line up with TRBD1. Losses at the gene ends were 7 bases for V and 4 bases for J; bases not matched to a gene: 5. This CDR3 region has 12 residues. Germline V gene sequence: CDR1 SQVTM, CDR2 ANQGSEA. The CDR3 sequence: CSAGGQGETQYF. CDR3 sequence (DNA): TGCAGCGCGGGCGGACAGGGAGAGACCCAGTACTTC.

This rearrangement joins TRBV11-2 to TRBJ2-1, with 11 bases matching TRBD2. The CDR3 extends over 16 amino acids. Germline CDR1 SGHAT, CDR2 FQNNGV. V shed 5 bases and J 10 bases; nucleotides not matched to a gene: 13. CDR3 in amino acids: CASSIIAGGPLGEQFF. CDR3 in DNA: TGTGCCAGCAGCATTATAGCGGGGGGGCCCCTCGGCGAGCAGTTCTTC.

The rearrangement joins TRBV20-1 to TRBJ2-1, with D perhaps matching TRBD1 (6 bases). This CDR3 region has 11 residues. Per germline, CDR1 DFQATT and CDR2 SNEGSKA (reference sequence). The V and J ends lost 4 bases and 9 bases respectively, with 10 bases between them. DNA of the CDR3: TGCAGTGCTATGCCAGGGGTTGAGCAGTTCTTC. Protein product: CSAMPGVEQFF.

This clone was counted a single time. The rearrangement links TRBV29-1 to TRBJ2-1; maybe TRBD2 (5 bases). Germline CDR1 is SQVTM and CDR2 is ANQGSEA. This CDR3 contains 16 residues. V was cut by 4 bases and J by 0 bases, with 16 bases left in between. The CDR3 is CSVVGELLSSYNEQFF. The DNA for the CDR3 is TGCAGCGTTGTGGGAGAACTCCTGAGCTCCTACAATGAGCAGTTCTTC.

This chain links TRBV19 with TRBJ1-6; 7 bases are a match to TRBD1. The CDR3 totals 17 residues. CDR1 LNHDA and CDR2 SQIVND come from the germline V gene (reference sequence). The V gene end was trimmed by 6 bases and the J gene end by 6 bases; junction bases not matched to a gene: 14. The CDR3 loop reads CASRSRSAGTVNSPLHF. The CDR3 nucleotides are TGTGCCAGTAGATCCCGGAGTGCCGGGACAGTTAATTCACCCCTCCACTTT.

The chain has TRBV4-2 and TRBJ2-2; D not resolved. There are 17 residues in the CDR3. Trimming removed 4 bases at V and 1 base at J, with 16 bases between. Germline V lookup: CDR1 LGHNA, CDR2 YNFKEQ. The CDR3 loop reads CASSPLMLAQNTGELFF. The CDR3 bases are TGTGCCAGCAGCCCCCTAATGTTAGCCCAGAACACCGGGGAGCTGTTTTTT.

The chain is built from TRBV6-4 and TRBJ2-2; 13 nucleotides agree with TRBD2. Losses at the gene ends were 6 bases for V and 2 bases for J; bases not matched to a gene: 6. Germline V lookup: CDR1 MRHNA, CDR2 SNTAGT. The CDR3 runs to 17 residues. CDR3 residues: CASRPGLAGINTGELFF. The CDR3 DNA follows: TGTGCCAGCAGGCCGGGACTAGCGGGAATTAACACCGGGGAGCTGTTTTTT.

The chain employs TRBV25-1 and TRBJ1-3; D remains ambiguous. CDR3 size: 12 residues. With 4 bases removed from V and 7 bases from J, the gap between germline ends came to 8 bases. Germline-derived CDR1 and CDR2 are MGHDK and SYGVNS. CDR3 region: CASSGSGNTIYF. In DNA form, the CDR3 reads TGTGCCAGCAGTGGCAGCGGGAACACCATATATTTT.

CDR3 coding DNA: TGTGCCAGCAGCTTAATACCCGCCGGCGGGAGCTATGGCTACACCTTC. It specifies CASSLIPAGGSYGYTF. The rearrangement uses TRBV5-5 and TRBJ1-2; D is undetermined. CDR1 is SGHKS and CDR2 is YYEKEE in the germline V gene (reference sequence). The CDR3 is 16 residues long. With 2 bases removed from V and 4 bases from J, the gap between germline ends came to 18 bases.

The CDR3: CASRQLGTGEQYF. DNA for the CDR3: TGTGCCAGCAGGCAACTAGGAACGGGTGAGCAGTACTTC. The rearrangement uses TRBV6-5 and TRBJ2-7; D perhaps matches TRBD2 (5 bases). With 6 bases removed from V and 7 bases from J, the gap between germline ends came to 16 bases. CDR1 and CDR2 from the germline V gene are MNHEY and SVGAGI. The CDR3 contains 13 residues.

This sequence joins TRBV7-9 and TRBJ1-1; 9 bases are a match to TRBD1. Looked up from germline, CDR1 is SEHNR and CDR2 is FQNEAQ (reference sequence). V lost 3 bases, J lost 3 bases, and 14 bases stayed unmatched. This CDR3 is built from 18 residues. Here the CDR3 DNA reads TGTGCCAGCAGCTTTAGTTTAACAGGGGGCGCAGGAGACACTGAAGCTTTCTTT. Translating it yields CASSFSLTGGAGDTEAFF.

The J gene is TRBJ1-1, the V gene TRBV20-1, with D unclear. The CDR3 extends over 9 amino acids. V lost 6 bases and J 8 bases, leaving 7 bases between the germline ends. Per the germline V gene, CDR1 is DFQATT and CDR2 is SNEGSKA (reference sequence). The CDR3 nucleotides are TGCAGTGCCCAACTCGAAGCTTTCTTT. Protein: CSAQLEAFF.

The CDR3 DNA follows: TGCGCCAGCAGCTCCACCGAGGCATACACCGGGGAGCTGTTTTTT. Translated: CASSSTEAYTGELFF. The rearrangement joins TRBV5-1 to TRBJ2-2; D not certain. The V and J ends lost 3 bases and 3 bases respectively, with 12 bases between them. The CDR3 extends over 15 amino acids. In germline, CDR1 is SGHRS, CDR2 YFSETQ.

The chain joins TRBV19 to TRBJ2-3; 7 positions match TRBD1. The CDR3 has 14 residues. V shed 5 bases and J 2 bases; nucleotides not matched to a gene: 4. The germline gives CDR1 LNHDA, CDR2 SQIVND (reference sequence). For the CDR3, the DNA is TGTGCCAGTAGTGACAGGGATAACACAGATACGCAGTATTTT. Translation gives CASSDRDNTDTQYF.

This rearrangement joins TRBV2 to TRBJ1-2; 9 bases map to TRBD1. Germline trimming cut 6 bases from V and 2 bases from J; bases unmatched to any gene: 7. The CDR3 runs 15 residues. From germline, CDR1 is SNHLY and CDR2 FYNNEI. The CDR3 DNA is TGTGCCAGCAGGAGATTAACAGGGGGCAACTATGGCTACACCTTC. Translation gives CASRRLTGGNYGYTF.

The count of this clone is one. The rearrangement joins TRBV7-9 to TRBJ2-3, with D possibly matching TRBD1 (6 bases). The CDR3 has 16 amino acids. Deletions cut 5 bases from V and 1 base from J, with 16 bases between. Germline CDR1 SEHNR, CDR2 FQNEAQ (reference sequence). CDR3 residues: CASSPGSTGGTDTQYF. CDR3 sequence (DNA): TGTGCCAGCAGCCCCGGTTCGACAGGAGGCACAGATACGCAGTATTTT.

The V gene is TRBV5-1, the J gene TRBJ2-7; 9 nucleotides match TRBD1. Per the germline V gene, CDR1 is SGHRS and CDR2 is YFSETQ. The CDR3 has 14 amino acids. Trimming at V came to 5 bases and at J to 2 bases, leaving 5 bases not matched to a gene. CDR3 residues: CASSQDRGTYEQYF. In DNA form, the CDR3 reads TGCGCCAGCAGTCAGGACAGGGGAACCTACGAGCAGTACTTC.

This clone was counted between two and nine times. The CDR3 region has the DNA TGTGCCAGCAGCGAGGACTACCACAATGAGCAGTTCTTC. Amino acid sequence: CASSEDYHNEQFF. V usage is TRBV7-9 and J usage is TRBJ2-1; tentatively, D is TRBD2 (6 bases). V lost 5 bases and J 5 bases, leaving 10 bases between the germline ends. The CDR3 sequence is 13 residues long. Germline CDR1 SEHNR, CDR2 FQNEAQ (reference sequence). The full variable domain, in which reference TRBV7-9 and TRBJ2-1 provide the parts outside the CDR3, is DTGVSQNPRHKITKRGQNVTFRCDPISEHNRLYWYRQTLGQGPEFLTYFQNEAQLEKSRLLSDRFSAERPKGSFSTLEIQRTEQGDSAMYLCASSEDYHNEQFFGPGTRLTVL.

This chain joins TRBV5-1 and TRBJ1-5; D is ambiguous. This CDR3 is 14 amino acids long. Germline loops: CDR1 SGHRS, CDR2 YFSETQ. The V end was cut by 1 base, the J end by 6 bases, with 11 bases between. CDR3 sequence: CASSLRGVTQPQHF. CDR3 nucleotides: TGCGCCAGCAGCTTGCGGGGAGTCACTCAGCCCCAGCATTTT.